Sequencing of this T cell receptor beta chain was carried out in a study of cytomegalovirus exposure and HLA in healthy donors. It was with 60 Vbeta and 13 Jbeta primers that the PCR ran. Only in-frame clones appear in the TCRdb table, and some are missing; sequencing was by immunoSEQ multiplex PCR. The profile covers approximately 150,000 clones, with just under 85% appearing a single time and roughly 10% taken by the ten largest. This CDR3 has 12 amino acids. Trimming took off 11 bases at V and 6 bases at J, with 17 bases between the two ends. Germline V gene sequence: CDR1 SNHLY, CDR2 FYNNEI. Note on this clone: Its antigen is unknown.

Notes on the study in general: Clonal expansion, a later analysis showed, was greater in HLA-associated TCR beta chains than in equally common others.

The sequence derives from a woman aged 60-75 years in good health and CMV-seropositive. The sequenced material came from PBMCs. This chain connects TRBV2 to TRBJ2-7, with D possibly being TRBD1 (6 bases). This CDR3 is CAGSQGPGEQYF. Here the CDR3 DNA reads TGTGCCGGGTCCCAGGGGCCGGGCGAGCAGTACTTC.